This T cell receptor (beta chain) was observed in a study of early T cells in non-severe SARS-CoV-2 infection. MiXCR, run by TCRdb on the 5' RACE reads, gives a single entry per CDR3 protein. The sample has around 58,000 distinct CDR3 sequences, roughly 12% seen once. The ends were cut back, 0 bases at V and 4 bases at J, with 9 bases in the middle. The length of the CDR3 is 14 residues. This clonotype was counted only a few times. Sequencing was carried out using whole blood. The chain links TRBV12-3 or TRBV12-4 to TRBJ1-2; D is ambiguous. The origin of this receptor is an adult who was a healthcare worker with PCR-confirmed SARS-CoV-2 infection or an uninfected control (not recorded which). CDR3 DNA: TGTGCCAGCAGTTTAGCAGGCTCGGTCTATGGCTACACCTTC. Translation gives CASSLAGSVYGYTF.